The TCR beta chain under discussion was sequenced for a study of blood T cell repertoires in COVID-19. Generated by immunoSEQ multiplex PCR, the TCRdb table keeps only in-frame clones and is missing some. The sample records 55,000 to 65,000 clones, roughly four fifths being singletons. This clone was seen more than once but under ten times. V was clipped by 8 bases and J by 1 base, with 11 bases between them. The CDR3 totals 12 residues. CDR1 is SQVTM and CDR2 is ANQGSEA in the germline V gene. Sequencing input: peripheral blood. This clonotype was sampled from a man between 60 and 75 years old with COVID-19, enrolled during active disease. The chain uses TRBV29-1 and TRBJ2-5; tentative D call: TRBD1 (6 bases). CDR3 protein: CSTQGPQETQYF. The CDR3 nucleotides read TGCAGCACCCAGGGGCCCCAAGAGACCCAGTACTTC.